This T cell receptor (beta chain) was observed in a study of CXCR3 chemokines and chemotherapy response in bladder cancer (dated by TCRdb to 2022 to 2024). Study-wide context: The study tested whether activity of the CXCR3 chemokine system within human bladder cancer tumors predicted response to chemotherapy.

Library creation used PCR. The instrument given in TCRdb is Illumina HiSeq 2500. TCRdb passed the public sequencing reads through fastp at Q25 and MiXCR, retaining productive beta sequences. Records with the same CDR3 protein are collapsed into one entry carrying the most frequent genes and DNA. The table for this sample lists some 3,500 distinct CDR3 sequences; about 24% of them were counted only once. Roughly 15% of the sample lies in the top ten. About this clonotype itself: Its antigen has not been determined. No base quality values were provided; no much bigger clone lies one nucleotide off.

The junction shows trimming of 7 bases on V and 5 bases on J, plus 11 bases between the germline ends. Inclusive of the bounding cysteine and phenylalanine, the CDR3 is 12 residues long. Only CDR3 DNA is held: 36 bases, read in frame from base 1. Per the germline V gene, MNHNS is the CDR1 and SASEGT is the CDR2. The TCR was taken from a human donor with bladder cancer that did not respond to neoadjuvant chemotherapy. The rearrangement combines TRBV6-1 with TRBJ1-2; a tentative D call is TRBD1 (6 bases match). Collection of the sample occurred from a patient whose treatment included neoadjuvant chemotherapy. This receptor has the CDR3 CASIGGAYGYTF. The DNA is as follows: TGTGCCAGCATCGGGGGGGCGTATGGCTACACCTTC.